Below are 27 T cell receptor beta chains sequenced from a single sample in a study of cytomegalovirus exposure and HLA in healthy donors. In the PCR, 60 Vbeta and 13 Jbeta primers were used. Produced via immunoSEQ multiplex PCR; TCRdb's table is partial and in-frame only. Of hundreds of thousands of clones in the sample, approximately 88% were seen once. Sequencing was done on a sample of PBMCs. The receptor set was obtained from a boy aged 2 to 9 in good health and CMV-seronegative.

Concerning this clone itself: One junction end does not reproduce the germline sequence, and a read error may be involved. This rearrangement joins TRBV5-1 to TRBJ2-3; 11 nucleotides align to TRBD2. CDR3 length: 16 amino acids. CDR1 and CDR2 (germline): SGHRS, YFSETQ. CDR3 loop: CASSLVLAGGGSHILF. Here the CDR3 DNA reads TGCGCCAGCAGCTTGGTTCTAGCGGGAGGAGGTTCCCACATTCTTTTT. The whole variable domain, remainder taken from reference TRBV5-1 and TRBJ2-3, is KAGVTQTPRYLIKTRGQQVTLSCSPISGHRSVSWYQQTPGQGLQFLFEYFSETQRNKGNFPGRFSGRQFSNSRSEMNVSTLELGDSALYLCASSLVLAGGGSHILFGPGTRLTVL.

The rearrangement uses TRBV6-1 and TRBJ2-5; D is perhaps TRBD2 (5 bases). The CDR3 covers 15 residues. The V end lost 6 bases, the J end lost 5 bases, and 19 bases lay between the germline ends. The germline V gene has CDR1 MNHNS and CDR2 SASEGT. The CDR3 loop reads CASRRVSVGSETQYF. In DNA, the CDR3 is TGTGCCAGCAGGAGGGTTTCAGTGGGCAGCGAGACCCAGTACTTC.

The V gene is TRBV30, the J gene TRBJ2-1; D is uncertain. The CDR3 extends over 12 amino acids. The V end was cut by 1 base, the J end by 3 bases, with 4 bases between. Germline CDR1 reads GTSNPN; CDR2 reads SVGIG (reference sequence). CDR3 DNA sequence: TGTGCCTGGAGTGACAGCTACAATGAGCAGTTCTTC. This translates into CAWSDSYNEQFF.

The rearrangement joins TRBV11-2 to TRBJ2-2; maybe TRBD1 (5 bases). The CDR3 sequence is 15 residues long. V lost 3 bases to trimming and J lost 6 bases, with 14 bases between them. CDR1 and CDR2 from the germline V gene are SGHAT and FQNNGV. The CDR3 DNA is TGTGCCAGCAGCTTCAGTATCCAGGGATCCGGGGAGCTGTTTTTT. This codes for CASSFSIQGSGELFF.

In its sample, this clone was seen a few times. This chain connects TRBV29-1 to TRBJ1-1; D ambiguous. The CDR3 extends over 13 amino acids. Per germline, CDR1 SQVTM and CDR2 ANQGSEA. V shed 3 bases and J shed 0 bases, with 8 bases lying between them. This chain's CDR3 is CSVDRLLNTEAFF. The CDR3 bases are TGCAGCGTTGACAGGCTACTGAACACTGAAGCTTTCTTT.

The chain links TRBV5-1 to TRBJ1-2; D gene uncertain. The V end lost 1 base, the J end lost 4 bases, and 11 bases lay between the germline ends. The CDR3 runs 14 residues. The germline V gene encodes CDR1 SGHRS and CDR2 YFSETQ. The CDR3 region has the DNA TGCGCCAGCAGCTTGTCCGATGGAGGCTATGGCTACACCTTC. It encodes CASSLSDGGYGYTF.

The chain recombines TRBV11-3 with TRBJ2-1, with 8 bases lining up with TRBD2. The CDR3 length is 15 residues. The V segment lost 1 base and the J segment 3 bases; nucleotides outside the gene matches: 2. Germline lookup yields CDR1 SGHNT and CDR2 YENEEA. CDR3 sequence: CASSLAGGVYNEQFF. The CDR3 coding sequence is TGTGCCAGCAGCTTAGCCGGGGGGGTCTACAATGAGCAGTTCTTC.

In DNA form, the CDR3 reads TGTGCCAGCAGCAGTAGCGGGAGCGGGACAGATACGCAGTATTTT. Its protein product is CASSSSGSGTDTQYF. The rearrangement links TRBV7-8 to TRBJ2-3; 9 bases map to TRBD2. With V trimmed by 5 bases and J by 3 bases, 6 bases remained unmatched. The CDR3 spans 15 residues. Per germline, CDR1 SGHVS and CDR2 FQNEAQ.

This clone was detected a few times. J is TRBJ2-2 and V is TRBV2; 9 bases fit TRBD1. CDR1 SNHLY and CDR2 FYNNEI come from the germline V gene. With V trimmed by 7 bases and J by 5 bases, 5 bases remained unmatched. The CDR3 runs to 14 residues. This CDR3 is CASTRTGETGELFF. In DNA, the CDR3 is TGTGCCAGCACTAGGACAGGGGAGACCGGGGAGCTGTTTTTT.

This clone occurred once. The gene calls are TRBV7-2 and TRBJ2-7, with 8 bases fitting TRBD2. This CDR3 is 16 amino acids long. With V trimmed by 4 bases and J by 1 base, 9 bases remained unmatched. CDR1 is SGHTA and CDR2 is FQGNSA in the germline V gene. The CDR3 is CASSYPRGGVSYEQYF. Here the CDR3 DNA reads TGTGCCAGCAGCTACCCCCGGGGGGGCGTTTCCTACGAGCAGTACTTC.

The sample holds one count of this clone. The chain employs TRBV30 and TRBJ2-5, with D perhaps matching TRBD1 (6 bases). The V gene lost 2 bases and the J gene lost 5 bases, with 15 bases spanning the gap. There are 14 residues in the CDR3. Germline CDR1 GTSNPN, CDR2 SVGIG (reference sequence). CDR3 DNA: TGTGCCTGGAGTCGCCAGGGGTTAAGGGAGACCCAGTACTTC. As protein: CAWSRQGLRETQYF.

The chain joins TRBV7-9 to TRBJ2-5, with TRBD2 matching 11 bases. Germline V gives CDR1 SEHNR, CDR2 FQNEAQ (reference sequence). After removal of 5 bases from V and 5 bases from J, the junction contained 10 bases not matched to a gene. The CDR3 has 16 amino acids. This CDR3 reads CASSPYLAGGLETQYF. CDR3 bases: TGTGCCAGCAGCCCTTACCTAGCGGGAGGTTTGGAGACCCAGTACTTC.

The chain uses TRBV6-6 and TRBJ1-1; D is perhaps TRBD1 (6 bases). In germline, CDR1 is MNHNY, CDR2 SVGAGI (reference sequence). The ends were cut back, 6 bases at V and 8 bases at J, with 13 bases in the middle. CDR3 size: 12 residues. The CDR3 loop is CASRTYTGEAFF. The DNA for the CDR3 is TGTGCCAGCAGAACCTATACAGGGGAAGCTTTCTTT.

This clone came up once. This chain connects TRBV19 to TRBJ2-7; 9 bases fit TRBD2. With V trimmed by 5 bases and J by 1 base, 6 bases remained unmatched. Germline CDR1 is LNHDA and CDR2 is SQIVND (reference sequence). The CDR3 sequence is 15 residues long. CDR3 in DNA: TGTGCCAGTAGTTCCGGACTAGCGAGGTCCTACGAGCAGTACTTC. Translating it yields CASSSGLARSYEQYF.

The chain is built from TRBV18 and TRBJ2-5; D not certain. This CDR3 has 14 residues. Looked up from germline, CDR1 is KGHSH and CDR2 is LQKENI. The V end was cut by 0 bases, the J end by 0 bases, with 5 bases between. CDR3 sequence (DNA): TGTGCCAGCTCACCACCCACAGACCAAGAGACCCAGTACTTC. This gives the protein CASSPPTDQETQYF. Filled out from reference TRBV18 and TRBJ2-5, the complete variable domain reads NAGVMQNPRHLVRRRGQEARLRCSPMKGHSHVYWYRQLPEEGLKFMVYLQKENIIDESGMPKERFSAEFPKEGPSILRIQQVVRGDSAAYFCASSPPTDQETQYFGPGTRLLVL.

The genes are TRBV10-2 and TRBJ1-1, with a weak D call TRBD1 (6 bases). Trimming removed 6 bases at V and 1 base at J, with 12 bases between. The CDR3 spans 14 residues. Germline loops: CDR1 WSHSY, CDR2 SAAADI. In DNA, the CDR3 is TGCGCCAGCAGGACAGGAAACTCGAACACTGAAGCTTTCTTT. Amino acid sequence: CASRTGNSNTEAFF.

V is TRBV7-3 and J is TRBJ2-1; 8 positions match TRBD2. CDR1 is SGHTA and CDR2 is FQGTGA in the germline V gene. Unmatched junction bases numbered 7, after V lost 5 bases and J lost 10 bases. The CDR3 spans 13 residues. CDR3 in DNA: TGTGCCAGCAGCCCCGAGCGGGAGTCGGAGCAGTTCTTC. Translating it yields CASSPERESEQFF.

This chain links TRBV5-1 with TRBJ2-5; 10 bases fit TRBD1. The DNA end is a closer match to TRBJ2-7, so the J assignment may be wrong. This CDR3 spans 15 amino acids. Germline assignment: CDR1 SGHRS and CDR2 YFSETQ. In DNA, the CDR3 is TGCGCCAGCAGCTTGGCGGGGGACAGGGGAGGCGAGCAGTACTTC. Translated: CASSLAGDRGGEQYF.

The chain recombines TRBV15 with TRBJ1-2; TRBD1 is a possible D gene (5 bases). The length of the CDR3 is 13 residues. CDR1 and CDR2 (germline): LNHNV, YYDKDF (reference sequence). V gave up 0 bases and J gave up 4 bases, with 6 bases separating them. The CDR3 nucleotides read TGTGCCACCAGCAGAGATAGGGGCTATGGCTACACCTTC. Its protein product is CATSRDRGYGYTF.

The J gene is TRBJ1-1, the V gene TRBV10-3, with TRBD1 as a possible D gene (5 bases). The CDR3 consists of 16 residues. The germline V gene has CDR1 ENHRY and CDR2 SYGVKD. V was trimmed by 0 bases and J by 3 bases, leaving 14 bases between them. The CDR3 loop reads CAISESRKGLDTEAFF. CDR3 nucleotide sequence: TGTGCCATCAGTGAGTCGAGAAAGGGGCTAGACACTGAAGCTTTCTTT.

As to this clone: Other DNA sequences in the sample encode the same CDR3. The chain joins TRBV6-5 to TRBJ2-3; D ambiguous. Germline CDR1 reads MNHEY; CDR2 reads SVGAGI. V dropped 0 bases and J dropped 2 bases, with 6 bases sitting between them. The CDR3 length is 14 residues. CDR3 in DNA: TGTGCCAGCAGTTACTCCGGTTCCACAGATACGCAGTATTTT. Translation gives CASSYSGSTDTQYF.

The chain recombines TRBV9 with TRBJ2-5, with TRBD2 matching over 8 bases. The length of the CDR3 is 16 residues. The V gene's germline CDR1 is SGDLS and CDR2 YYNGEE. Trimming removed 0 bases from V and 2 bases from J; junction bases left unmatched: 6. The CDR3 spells CASSVAGAGGQETQYF. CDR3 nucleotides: TGTGCCAGCAGCGTAGCCGGGGCGGGGGGTCAAGAGACCCAGTACTTC.

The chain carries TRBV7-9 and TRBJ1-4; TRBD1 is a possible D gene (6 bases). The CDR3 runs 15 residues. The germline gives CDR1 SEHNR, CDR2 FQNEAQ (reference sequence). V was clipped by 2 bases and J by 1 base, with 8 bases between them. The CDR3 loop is CASSLPTGTNEKLFF. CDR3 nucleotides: TGTGCCAGCAGCTTACCGACAGGAACTAATGAAAAACTGTTTTTT.

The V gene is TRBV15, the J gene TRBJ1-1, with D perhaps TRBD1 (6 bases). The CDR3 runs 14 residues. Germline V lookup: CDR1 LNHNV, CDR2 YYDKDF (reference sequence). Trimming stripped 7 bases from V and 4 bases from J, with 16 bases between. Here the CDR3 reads CATTQGRGVTEAFF. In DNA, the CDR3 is TGTGCCACCACCCAGGGGAGGGGGGTCACTGAAGCTTTCTTT.

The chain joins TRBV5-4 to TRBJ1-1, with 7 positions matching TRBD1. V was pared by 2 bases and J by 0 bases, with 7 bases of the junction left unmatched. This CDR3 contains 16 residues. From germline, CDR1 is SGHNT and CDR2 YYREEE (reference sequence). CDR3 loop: CASSFPTGVMNTEAFF. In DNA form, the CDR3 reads TGTGCCAGCAGCTTCCCTACAGGGGTTATGAACACTGAAGCTTTCTTT.

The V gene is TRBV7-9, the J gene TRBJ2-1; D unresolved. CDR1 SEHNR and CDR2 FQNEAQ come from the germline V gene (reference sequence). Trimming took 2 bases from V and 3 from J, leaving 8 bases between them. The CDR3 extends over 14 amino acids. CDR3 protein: CASSLRQVYNEQFF. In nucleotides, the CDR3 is TGTGCCAGCAGCTTACGTCAGGTCTACAATGAGCAGTTCTTC. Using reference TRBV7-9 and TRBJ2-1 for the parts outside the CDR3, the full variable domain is DTGVSQNPRHKITKRGQNVTFRCDPISEHNRLYWYRQTLGQGPEFLTYFQNEAQLEKSRLLSDRFSAERPKGSFSTLEIQRTEQGDSAMYLCASSLRQVYNEQFFGPGTRLTVL.

Here the CDR3 reads CASSSGNYGYTF. The CDR3 bases are TGTGCCAGCAGTTCAGGGAACTATGGCTACACCTTC. The V gene is TRBV6-1, the J gene TRBJ1-2, with D possibly matching TRBD1 (5 bases). Germline V CDR1 and CDR2: MNHNS, SASEGT. V was cut by 5 bases and J by 2 bases, with 6 bases left in between. This CDR3 is 12 amino acids long.